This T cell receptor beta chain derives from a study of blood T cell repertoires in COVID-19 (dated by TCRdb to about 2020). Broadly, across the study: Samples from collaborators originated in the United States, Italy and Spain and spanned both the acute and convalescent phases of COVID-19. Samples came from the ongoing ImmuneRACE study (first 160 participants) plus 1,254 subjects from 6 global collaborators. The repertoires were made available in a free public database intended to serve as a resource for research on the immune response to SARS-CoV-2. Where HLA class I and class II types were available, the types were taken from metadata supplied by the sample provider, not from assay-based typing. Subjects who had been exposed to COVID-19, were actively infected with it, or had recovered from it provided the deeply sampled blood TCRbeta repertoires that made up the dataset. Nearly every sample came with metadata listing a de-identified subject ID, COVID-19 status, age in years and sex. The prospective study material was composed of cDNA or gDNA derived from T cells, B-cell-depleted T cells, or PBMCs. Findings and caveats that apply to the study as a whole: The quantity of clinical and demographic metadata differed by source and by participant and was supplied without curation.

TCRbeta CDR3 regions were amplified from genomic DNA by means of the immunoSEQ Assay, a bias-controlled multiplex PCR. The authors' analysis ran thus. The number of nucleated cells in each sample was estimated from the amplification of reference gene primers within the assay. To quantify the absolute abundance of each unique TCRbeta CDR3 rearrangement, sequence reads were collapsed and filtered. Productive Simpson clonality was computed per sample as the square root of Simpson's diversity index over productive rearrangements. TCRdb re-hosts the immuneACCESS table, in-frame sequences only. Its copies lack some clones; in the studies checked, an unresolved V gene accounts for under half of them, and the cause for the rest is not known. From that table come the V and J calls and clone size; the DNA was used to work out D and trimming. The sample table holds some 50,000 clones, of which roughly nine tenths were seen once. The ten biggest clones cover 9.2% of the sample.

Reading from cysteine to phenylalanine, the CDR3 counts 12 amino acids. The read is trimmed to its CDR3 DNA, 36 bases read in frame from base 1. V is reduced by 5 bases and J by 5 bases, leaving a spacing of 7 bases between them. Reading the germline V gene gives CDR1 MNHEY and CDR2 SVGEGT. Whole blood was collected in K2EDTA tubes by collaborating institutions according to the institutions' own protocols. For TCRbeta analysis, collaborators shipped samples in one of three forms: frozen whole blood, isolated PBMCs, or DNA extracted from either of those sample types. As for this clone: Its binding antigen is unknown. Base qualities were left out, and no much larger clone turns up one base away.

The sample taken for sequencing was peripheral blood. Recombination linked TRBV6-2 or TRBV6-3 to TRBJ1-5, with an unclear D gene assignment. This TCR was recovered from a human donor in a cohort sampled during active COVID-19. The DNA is TGTGCCAGCAGTGAGCTTCATCAGCCCCAGCATTTT. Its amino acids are CASSELHQPQHF.